Below are 25 T cell receptor beta chains sequenced from a single sample in a study of T cell responses to AZD1222 COVID-19 vaccine. Here immunoSEQ multiplex PCR was the method, and the copy in TCRdb shows in-frame clones only, minus some. The sample gives under 95,000 clones, 80% to 90% of which show up once; under 9% is in the top ten. The source was peripheral blood, collected on day 0 of AZD1222 vaccination. These receptors were obtained from an adult in good health.

The V gene is TRBV19, the J gene TRBJ1-5; D unresolved. Trimming took off 5 bases at V and 8 bases at J, with 10 bases between the two ends. The CDR3 has 12 amino acids. Per germline, CDR1 LNHDA and CDR2 SQIVND (reference sequence). Here the CDR3 reads CASSLKSEPQHF. In DNA form, the CDR3 reads TGTGCCAGTAGTTTGAAATCGGAGCCCCAGCATTTT.

The chain joins TRBV7-3 to TRBJ1-6; D remains ambiguous. The germline V and J ends were trimmed by 2 bases and 10 bases, with 15 bases remaining between them. Germline lookup yields CDR1 SGHTA and CDR2 FQGTGA. The CDR3 is made up of 15 amino acids. CDR3 sequence reads: CASSLLGPRHSPLHF. The CDR3 DNA follows: TGTGCCAGCAGCTTACTGGGCCCTAGGCACTCACCCCTCCACTTT.

This rearrangement joins TRBV10-3 to TRBJ2-5, with 7 bases that match TRBD2. CDR1 is ENHRY, CDR2 SYGVKD, per germline. The CDR3 is made up of 15 amino acids. J gave up 2 bases and V 0 bases, and 3 bases lay outside the gene matches. CDR3 coding DNA: TGTGCCATCAGTGAGTCGATCGGGAGGCAAGAGACCCAGTACTTC. Its protein is CAISESIGRQETQYF.

This clone was recorded only once. This chain connects TRBV27 to TRBJ2-7; tentatively, D is TRBD2 (7 bases). CDR3 length: 15 amino acids. Germline CDR1 reads MNHEY; CDR2 reads SMNVEV (reference sequence). V shed 3 bases and J shed 6 bases, with 18 bases lying between them. The CDR3 coding sequence is TGTGCCAGCAGTTTTTATGTCAGGGGAGGGGGCGAGCAGTACTTC. It yields the protein CASSFYVRGGGEQYF.

This chain uses TRBV4-2 with TRBJ1-5; D unresolved. This CDR3 contains 14 residues. Trimming left V 0 bases short and J 5 bases short, with 8 bases between. Germline V gene data show CDR1 as LGHNA and CDR2 as YNFKEQ. The CDR3 protein is CASSQETNDQPQHF. CDR3 coding DNA: TGTGCCAGCAGCCAAGAGACGAATGATCAGCCCCAGCATTTT.

V usage is TRBV7-2 and J usage is TRBJ2-7, with 9 nucleotides matching TRBD2. Germline lookup yields CDR1 SGHTA and CDR2 FQGNSA. Unmatched junction bases numbered 8, after V lost 1 base and J lost 4 bases. The CDR3 spans 16 residues. The CDR3: CASSLGSTSGAYEQYF. The CDR3 bases are TGTGCCAGCAGCTTAGGTTCGACTAGCGGAGCTTACGAGCAGTACTTC.

This clone has only a few counts. The genes are TRBV28 and TRBJ1-5; the D gene is possibly TRBD1 (6 bases). Trimming cost V 3 bases and J 0 bases, with 12 bases left between them. CDR3 length equals 16 residues. Germline CDR1 MDHEN, CDR2 SYDVKM. The CDR3 spells CASSLGASYSNQPQHF. The CDR3, as DNA: TGTGCCAGCAGTTTGGGGGCCAGCTATAGCAATCAGCCCCAGCATTTT.

This clone was counted a single time. This chain links TRBV19 with TRBJ2-7, with D unclear. With 6 bases removed from V and 2 bases from J, the gap between germline ends came to 8 bases. The CDR3 has 12 residues. Germline CDR1 reads LNHDA; CDR2 reads SQIVND (reference sequence). The CDR3 region is CASRDATYEQYF. CDR3 DNA sequence: TGTGCCAGTAGAGACGCGACCTACGAGCAGTACTTC.

The chain links TRBV19 to TRBJ2-7, with 9 positions matching TRBD1. Germline V gene data show CDR1 as LNHDA and CDR2 as SQIVND (reference sequence). V lost 7 bases, J lost 3 bases, and 7 bases stayed unmatched. The CDR3 totals 14 residues. The CDR3 DNA is TGTGCCAGTACCCCGGGACAGGGCAGCTACGAGCAGTACTTC. Its translation is CASTPGQGSYEQYF.

CDR3 bases: TGTGCCAGCAGCCCCGGACAGGGTTATGAAAAACTGTTTTTT. This translates into CASSPGQGYEKLFF. This rearrangement joins TRBV5-5 to TRBJ1-4; 8 bases are a match to TRBD1. V dropped 4 bases and J dropped 6; count of bases not matched to a gene: 5. The V gene's germline CDR1 is SGHKS and CDR2 YYEKEE (reference sequence). This CDR3 comprises 14 residues.

Only one count was recorded for this clone. The J gene is TRBJ2-7, the V gene TRBV6-5, with D perhaps matching TRBD2 (6 bases). Per the germline V gene, CDR1 is MNHEY and CDR2 is SVGAGI. CDR3 length equals 14 residues. The V end lost 8 bases, the J end lost 0 bases, and 14 bases lay between the germline ends. CDR3: CASWEASISYEQYF. CDR3 DNA: TGTGCCAGCTGGGAGGCCAGCATCTCCTACGAGCAGTACTTC.

The chain links TRBV7-2 to TRBJ2-2; TRBD1 aligns across 7 bases. CDR3 length: 13 residues. J was trimmed by 5 bases and V by 5 bases; bases with no gene match: 2. The germline V gene encodes CDR1 SGHTA and CDR2 FQGNSA. The CDR3 bases are TGTGCCAGCAGCCCAGGGGGAACCGGGGAGCTGTTTTTT. Translated: CASSPGGTGELFF.

The chain recombines TRBV9 with TRBJ1-1; D is uncertain. CDR1 SGDLS and CDR2 YYNGEE come from the germline V gene. The CDR3 runs to 16 residues. The germline V and J ends were trimmed by 0 bases and 6 bases, with 18 bases remaining between them. The CDR3 sequence: CASSVGEWRVWAEAFF. As DNA, the CDR3 is TGTGCCAGCAGCGTAGGGGAGTGGAGGGTATGGGCTGAAGCTTTCTTT.

There are a few counts of this clone. The J gene is TRBJ2-1, the V gene TRBV9; D is unclear. The CDR3 contains 15 residues. Germline CDR1 and CDR2: SGDLS and YYNGEE. V lost 4 bases to trimming and J lost 2 bases, with 13 bases between them. CDR3 DNA sequence: TGTGCCAGCAGCACCGCCGGGCTCGCCTACAATGAGCAGTTCTTC. This encodes CASSTAGLAYNEQFF.

The genes are TRBV5-1 and TRBJ1-2; 10 nucleotides align to TRBD1. After removal of 3 bases from V and 2 bases from J, the junction contained 4 bases not matched to a gene. Germline V lookup: CDR1 SGHRS, CDR2 YFSETQ. This CDR3 has 15 amino acids. CDR3 in amino acids: CASSWGDRGNYGYTF. In DNA, the CDR3 is TGCGCCAGCAGCTGGGGGGACAGGGGCAACTATGGCTACACCTTC.

This chain uses TRBV5-5 with TRBJ2-3, with 13 bases lining up with TRBD2. V shed 3 bases, J shed 3 bases, and the junction held 4 bases outside the gene matches. The CDR3 is 16 residues long. Germline V gene lookup returns CDR1 SGHKS and CDR2 YYEKEE (reference sequence). CDR3 coding DNA: TGTGCCAGCAGCTCGGGGACTAGCGGGGTGACAGATACGCAGTATTTT. Protein product: CASSSGTSGVTDTQYF.

The rearrangement joins TRBV27 to TRBJ1-1; a weak D match, TRBD1 (6 bases). V lost 4 bases to trimming and J lost 4 bases, with 10 bases between them. CDR3 length: 13 amino acids. Germline CDR1 and CDR2: MNHEY and SMNVEV (reference sequence). CDR3 in amino acids: CASSWTASTEAFF. The CDR3, as DNA: TGTGCCAGCAGTTGGACAGCCAGCACTGAAGCTTTCTTT.

Comments on this clone: Germline and junction disagree at one end, which may indicate a read error. The chain joins TRBV10-1 to TRBJ2-2; D call uncertain. Germline CDR1 is WNHNN and CDR2 is SYGVQD (reference sequence). The CDR3 sequence is 15 residues long. Here the CDR3 DNA reads TGCGTCAGCACCCCCGTGCACTCGAACACCGGGGAGCTGTTTTTT. Encoded protein: CVSTPVHSNTGELFF.

The chain employs TRBV5-1 and TRBJ1-3, with 7 nucleotides matching TRBD1. Germline CDR1 reads SGHRS; CDR2 reads YFSETQ. The V gene end was trimmed by 0 bases and the J gene end by 0 bases; junction bases not matched to a gene: 6. The CDR3 extends over 17 amino acids. DNA of the CDR3: TGCGCCAGCAGCTTGGGACAGGGTGGCCGCTCTGGAAACACCATATATTTT. Its translation: CASSLGQGGRSGNTIYF.

DNA of the CDR3: TGTGCCAGCAGCTTATCTGGTGAAAAACTGTTTTTT. Its protein product is CASSLSGEKLFF. The rearrangement joins TRBV7-6 to TRBJ1-4, with unresolved D. The CDR3 sequence is 12 residues long. Looked up from germline, CDR1 is SGHVS and CDR2 is FNYEAQ. The ends were cut back, 2 bases at V and 7 bases at J, with 5 bases in the middle.

The V gene is TRBV6-5, the J gene TRBJ2-1, with D perhaps TRBD2 (6 bases). This CDR3 comprises 14 residues. Germline V gene sequence: CDR1 MNHEY, CDR2 SVGAGI. The ends were cut back, 6 bases at V and 2 bases at J, with 11 bases in the middle. The CDR3 DNA follows: TGTGCCAGCAGCTTTAGCGGTACCTACAATGAGCAGTTCTTC. Translation gives CASSFSGTYNEQFF.

V is TRBV21-1 and J is TRBJ1-1; the table's D gene call, TRBD1, was not cross checked with the DNA. TRBV21-1 is a pseudogene. The CDR3 sequence is 18 residues long. CDR3 DNA: TGTGCCAGCAGTCATCCCGGGGGACAGGGGATCTGTAGGACTGAAGCTTTCTTT. The encoded protein is CASSHPGGQGICRTEAFF.

V is TRBV7-9 and J is TRBJ1-4, with unresolved D. The ends were cut back, 6 bases at V and 6 bases at J, with 14 bases in the middle. Germline CDR1 is SEHNR and CDR2 is FQNEAQ (reference sequence). This CDR3 is built from 14 residues. In nucleotides, the CDR3 is TGTGCCAGCAGACCAGACGGCACCCATGAAAAACTGTTTTTT. Its protein product is CASRPDGTHEKLFF.

This chain links TRBV7-2 with TRBJ1-3, with a weak D call TRBD1 (6 bases). V was shortened by 5 bases and J by 0 bases, with 14 bases between the two germline ends. The CDR3 extends over 16 amino acids. CDR1 is SGHTA and CDR2 is FQGNSA in the germline V gene. Here the CDR3 reads CASSINRASSGNTIYF. The CDR3 region has the DNA TGTGCCAGCAGCATAAACAGGGCCAGCTCTGGAAACACCATATATTTT.

The chain employs TRBV6-5 and TRBJ2-7, with 8 bases aligning to TRBD2. CDR1 and CDR2 (germline): MNHEY, SVGAGI. The CDR3 is 14 amino acids. V lost 10 bases, J lost 3 bases, and 11 bases stayed unmatched. In nucleotides, the CDR3 is TGTGCCACCAAAACAAGCGGGAGACGCTACGAGCAGTACTTC. Encoded protein: CATKTSGRRYEQYF.